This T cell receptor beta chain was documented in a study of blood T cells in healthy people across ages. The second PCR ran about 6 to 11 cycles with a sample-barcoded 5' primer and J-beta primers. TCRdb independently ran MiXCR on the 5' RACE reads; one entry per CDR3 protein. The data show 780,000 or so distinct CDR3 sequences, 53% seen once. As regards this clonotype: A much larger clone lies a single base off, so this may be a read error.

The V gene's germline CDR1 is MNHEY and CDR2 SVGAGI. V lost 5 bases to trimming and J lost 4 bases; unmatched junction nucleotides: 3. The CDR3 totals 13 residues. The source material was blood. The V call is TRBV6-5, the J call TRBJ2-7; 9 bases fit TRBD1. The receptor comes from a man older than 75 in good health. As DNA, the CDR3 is TGTGCCAGCAGTCGGGACAGGGAGTACGAGCAGTACTTC. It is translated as CASSRDREYEQYF.